The 29 T cell receptor beta chains below were found in one sample sequenced in a study of CD4 and CD8 cells across lung adenocarcinoma regions. A single record per CDR3 protein comes from TCRdb applying MiXCR to the PCR reads. The sample lists around 18,000 distinct CDR3 sequences, approximately 47% occurring once. The specimen sequenced was CD8+ T cells from the center of a lung tumor. The receptor source for this set is a female donor with lung adenocarcinoma. The CD4 and CD8 labels of this study may be unreliable.

This clonotype showed up just once. The junction does not match germline at one end; this may be a read error. CDR3: CASSESGRGAKNTQYF. In DNA, the CDR3 is TGCGCCAGCAGTGAGTCGGGGAGGGGGGCAAAAAACACTCAGTACTTC. The V and J genes are TRBV10-2 and TRBJ2-4; weak D call: TRBD2 (7 bases). This CDR3 spans 16 amino acids. Germline values: CDR1 WSHSY, CDR2 SAAADI.

The rearrangement joins TRBV7-2 to TRBJ2-5; D may be TRBD1 (5 bases). Trimming left V 4 bases short and J 5 bases short, with 14 bases between. The CDR3 runs to 14 residues. Germline assignment: CDR1 SGHTA and CDR2 FQGNSA. The CDR3, as DNA: TGTGCCAGCAGCTCGGCGATGGGGCGGGAGACCCAGTACTTC. This codes for CASSSAMGRETQYF.

This clonotype was detected ten times or more. The chain combines TRBV27 with TRBJ2-1; TRBD2 aligns across 10 bases. Unmatched junction bases numbered 5, after V lost 5 bases and J lost 10 bases. The CDR3 loop spans 13 amino acids. From germline, CDR1 is MNHEY and CDR2 SMNVEV (reference sequence). The CDR3 DNA follows: TGTGCCAGCAGTCCGCTAGCGGGAGTAGAGCAGTTCTTC. As protein: CASSPLAGVEQFF.

V gene TRBV25-1 combines with J gene TRBJ2-7; D remains ambiguous. Trimming pared 7 bases from V and 1 base from J, leaving 8 bases between. CDR1 MGHDK and CDR2 SYGVNS come from the germline V gene. This CDR3 spans 12 amino acids. DNA of the CDR3: TGTGCCAGCAAAACAGAGTCCTACGAGCAGTACTTC. This translates into CASKTESYEQYF.

The chain's CDR3 is CASTTTGHGYTF. The CDR3 coding sequence is TGTGCCAGCACTACGACAGGGCATGGCTACACCTTC. The chain joins TRBV27 to TRBJ1-2, with 7 positions matching TRBD1. The CDR3 has 12 amino acids. Trimming took 7 bases from V and 6 from J; bases not matched to a gene: 5. CDR1 is MNHEY, CDR2 SMNVEV, per germline (reference sequence).

The chain is built from TRBV10-3 and TRBJ2-1; D gene ambiguous. Trimming removed 2 bases from V and 4 bases from J, with 3 bases in between. The CDR3 loop spans 12 amino acids. The germline V gene encodes CDR1 ENHRY and CDR2 SYGVKD. This CDR3 is CAISETYNEQFF. For the CDR3, the DNA is TGTGCCATCAGTGAGACGTACAATGAGCAGTTCTTC.

The rearrangement links TRBV14 to TRBJ2-5; 8 nucleotides match TRBD1. Germline V lookup: CDR1 SGHDN, CDR2 FVKESK. The CDR3 runs 17 residues. The V segment lost 4 bases and the J segment 5 bases; nucleotides outside the gene matches: 15. The chain's CDR3 is CASSRTGRLYVWETQYF. The CDR3 coding sequence is TGTGCCAGCAGCCGGACAGGGAGGCTGTATGTTTGGGAGACCCAGTACTTC.

V is TRBV9 and J is TRBJ1-1, with unresolved D. The CDR3 sequence is 14 residues long. The V end lost 0 bases, the J end lost 3 bases, and 9 bases lay between the germline ends. From germline, CDR1 is SGDLS and CDR2 YYNGEE. In DNA, the CDR3 is TGTGCCAGCAGCGTAGGCGGCAGCTACACTGAAGCTTTCTTT. This sequence encodes CASSVGGSYTEAFF.

The chain links TRBV6-1 to TRBJ2-2; 13 bases fit TRBD2. Germline loops: CDR1 MNHNS, CDR2 SASEGT. This CDR3 is 17 amino acids long. With 6 bases clipped from V and 13 bases from J, the junction kept 17 bases outside the gene matches. Written as DNA, the CDR3 is TGTGCCAGCAGCCGTTTCAGGACTAGCGGGAGCACCGGGACGCTGTTTTTT. Translated, it gives CASSRFRTSGSTGTLFF.

This sequence joins TRBV6-1 and TRBJ1-4; no reliable D call. CDR1 and CDR2 from the germline V gene are MNHNS and SASEGT. V was clipped by 5 bases and J by 0 bases, with 7 bases between them. The CDR3 has 14 amino acids. CDR3 DNA: TGTGCCAGCAGTATGACGACAACTAATGAAAAACTGTTTTTT. This encodes CASSMTTTNEKLFF.

This clonotype was detected many times. This chain links TRBV7-6 with TRBJ2-1; 9 nucleotides agree with TRBD2. The ends lost 5 bases at V and 7 bases at J; junction bases unmatched: 12. The CDR3 has 16 amino acids. Germline assignment: CDR1 SGHVS and CDR2 FNYEAQ. Here the CDR3 reads CASSNQLREGGNEQFF. CDR3 DNA sequence: TGTGCCAGCAGCAACCAATTGCGGGAGGGGGGTAATGAGCAGTTCTTC.

This clonotype was seen many times. The gene calls are TRBV10-1 and TRBJ2-5, with TRBD1 as a possible D gene (8 bases). The CDR3 runs to 14 residues. Between the trimmed V and J ends, which lost 5 bases and 5 bases, there was a span of 15 bases. The germline gives CDR1 WNHNN, CDR2 SYGVQD (reference sequence). CDR3 nucleotides: TGCGCCAGCAGTCGAGACAGGGGAGGGGAGACCCAGTACTTC. It is translated as CASSRDRGGETQYF.

As for this clonotype: At one of its ends the junction is not consistent with the germline gene, which may arise from a read error. The chain employs TRBV7-2 and TRBJ2-3; D is unresolved. The CDR3 runs 13 residues. Germline CDR1 SGHTA, CDR2 FQGNSA. CDR3 sequence: CASRFSGADTQYF. Here the CDR3 DNA reads TGTGCCAGCAGGTTTTCGGGCGCCGATACCCAGTATTTT.

This clonotype has at least ten counts. The genes are TRBV9 and TRBJ2-1; D is perhaps TRBD1 (6 bases). V was cut by 0 bases and J by 0 bases, with 13 bases left in between. The germline V gene has CDR1 SGDLS and CDR2 YYNGEE. The CDR3 sequence is 17 residues long. The CDR3 loop reads CASSVGGRASSYNEQFF. The CDR3 DNA is TGTGCCAGCAGCGTAGGGGGGCGGGCGAGCTCCTACAATGAGCAGTTCTTC.

J is TRBJ2-3 and V is TRBV6-1, with D perhaps matching TRBD2 (5 bases). The CDR3 runs to 14 residues. Trimming cost V 6 bases and J 10 bases, with 20 bases left between them. The germline V gene has CDR1 MNHNS and CDR2 SASEGT. This chain's CDR3 is CASRRAFSTGAQYF. The CDR3 DNA reads TGTGCCAGCAGGAGGGCTTTTAGCACCGGGGCGCAGTATTTT.

The chain is built from TRBV6-5 and TRBJ2-7; D remains unclear. Trimming shortened V by 4 bases and J by 0 bases, and 16 bases separated the two germline ends. Germline values: CDR1 MNHEY, CDR2 SVGAGI. The CDR3 totals 16 residues. DNA for the CDR3: TGTGCCAGCAGTTCTACCGCTCTTTCTAGCTCCTACGAGCAGTACTTC. Translating it yields CASSSTALSSSYEQYF.

The CDR3 spells CASGYYSGSPFYNEQFF. CDR3 coding DNA: TGTGCTAGTGGCTATTATAGCGGGTCCCCCTTCTACAATGAGCAGTTCTTC. The chain employs TRBV12-5 and TRBJ2-1, with 7 bases aligning to TRBD2. Germline-derived CDR1 and CDR2 are LGHNT and FRNRAP. The CDR3 is 17 residues long. Trimming removed 6 bases from V and 3 bases from J; junction bases left unmatched: 14.

The chain combines TRBV6-1 with TRBJ1-4, with TRBD1 as a possible D gene (6 bases). CDR1 is MNHNS and CDR2 is SASEGT in the germline V gene. This CDR3 contains 14 residues. Trimming removed 7 bases from V and 0 bases from J, with 9 bases in between. The CDR3 sequence: CASIQGATNEKLFF. The CDR3 nucleotides are TGTGCCAGCATACAGGGTGCAACTAATGAAAAACTGTTTTTT.

Worth noting for this clonotype: The junction differs from germline at one of its ends, possibly a read error. The chain uses TRBV6-1 and TRBJ2-3; weak D call: TRBD2 (7 bases). The germline CDR1 and CDR2 sequences are MNHNS and SASEGT. The CDR3 totals 16 residues. CDR3 DNA sequence: TGTGCCAGCAGTGTGTTGGGGGGGGGGGCCACAGATACTCAGTATTTC. Translation gives CASSVLGGGATDTQYF.

J is TRBJ1-4 and V is TRBV6-5; D remains ambiguous. Germline V CDR1 and CDR2: MNHEY, SVGAGI. V gave up 5 bases and J gave up 0 bases, with 13 bases separating them. The CDR3 is 16 residues long. The CDR3 nucleotides are TGTGCCAGCAGTCCCTCGGTCCTCGCAACTAATGAAAAACTGTTTTTT. It is translated as CASSPSVLATNEKLFF.

With respect to this clonotype: Compared with germline, one end of the junction differs, possibly owing to a read error. The chain links TRBV27 to TRBJ2-3; 8 bases match TRBD2. Germline CDR1 MNHEY, CDR2 SMNVEV (reference sequence). The CDR3 runs 16 residues. In DNA, the CDR3 is TGTGCCAGCACGGGGCGGGGGGACCCTGACCCAGAGACGCAGTATTTC. The encoded protein is CASTGRGDPDPETQYF.

The J gene is TRBJ2-5, the V gene TRBV12-3 or TRBV12-4, with D unresolved. The CDR3 covers 12 residues. V lost 2 bases and J 0 bases, leaving 1 base between the germline ends. CDR3 amino acids: CASSLNQETQYF. CDR3 nucleotide sequence: TGTGCCAGCAGTTTAAACCAAGAGACCCAGTACTTC.

The chain links TRBV7-2 to TRBJ2-4; 8 bases fit TRBD2. J was trimmed by 7 bases and V by 1 base; bases with no gene match: 3. The CDR3 consists of 14 residues. The germline V gene encodes CDR1 SGHTA and CDR2 FQGNSA. The CDR3 protein is CASSLGASGNIQYF. The CDR3 coding sequence is TGTGCCAGCAGCTTAGGGGCTAGCGGGAACATTCAGTACTTC.

Comment on this clonotype: One end of the junction fails to match germline, which may point to a read error. The chain couples TRBV7-8 to TRBJ2-3; maybe TRBD2 (5 bases). Germline V gene lookup returns CDR1 SGHVS and CDR2 FQNEAQ. The CDR3 runs to 15 residues. CDR3 protein: CASSLILGSPDTQYF. The CDR3 DNA reads TGTGCCAGCAGCTTAATTCTAGGGAGCCCAGATACGCAGTATTTC.

The table lists this clonotype with a count of one. This chain connects TRBV6-5 to TRBJ2-5, with D perhaps TRBD2 (7 bases). Germline V gene sequence: CDR1 MNHEY, CDR2 SVGAGI. The CDR3 is made up of 16 amino acids. Trimming removed 2 bases at V and 11 bases at J, with 24 bases between. The CDR3 coding sequence is TGTGCCAGCAGTTACCCCAAGGGGGGGGACAACAATGAGCAGTACTTC. Its translation: CASSYPKGGDNNEQYF.

The chain links TRBV7-2 to TRBJ2-1; TRBD2 matches 16 bases. The end of the DNA fits TRBJ2-7 better, so the J call may be wrong. Germline loops: CDR1 SGHTA, CDR2 FQGNSA. This CDR3 region has 17 residues. CDR3 bases: TGTGCCAGCAGAGGGGGGACTAGCGGGAGGGCCTTCTACGAGCAGTACTTC. It is translated as CASRGGTSGRAFYEQYF.

V and J are TRBV27 and TRBJ2-1; D remains ambiguous. The DNA end favors TRBJ2-7, so the J call may be wrong. CDR1 is MNHEY, CDR2 SMNVEV, per germline (reference sequence). This CDR3 has 14 amino acids. The CDR3 DNA reads TGTGCCAGCAGTTTAACAACCAGAGCCTACGAGCAGTACTTC. It encodes CASSLTTRAYEQYF.

In this sample, this clonotype is medium-sized. The V and J genes are TRBV6-1 and TRBJ2-1; a possible D gene is TRBD1 (5 bases). Trimming removed 6 bases at V and 7 bases at J, with 16 bases between. This CDR3 has 14 amino acids. CDR1 is MNHNS and CDR2 is SASEGT in the germline V gene. The DNA of the CDR3 is TGTGCCAGCAGAACGGGTAGCAGGGCGAATGAGCAGTTCTTC. Translation: CASRTGSRANEQFF.

This clonotype was seen a handful of times. The junction departs from germline at one end; a sequencing error may be responsible. The chain combines TRBV12-3 or TRBV12-4 with TRBJ2-6, with 12 bases identical to TRBD1. The CDR3 extends over 17 amino acids. The CDR3 here is CASSLGGQGAGANVLNF. Here the CDR3 DNA reads TGTGCCAGCAGTTTAGGGGGACAGGGGGCAGGGGCCAACGTCCTGAACTTC.